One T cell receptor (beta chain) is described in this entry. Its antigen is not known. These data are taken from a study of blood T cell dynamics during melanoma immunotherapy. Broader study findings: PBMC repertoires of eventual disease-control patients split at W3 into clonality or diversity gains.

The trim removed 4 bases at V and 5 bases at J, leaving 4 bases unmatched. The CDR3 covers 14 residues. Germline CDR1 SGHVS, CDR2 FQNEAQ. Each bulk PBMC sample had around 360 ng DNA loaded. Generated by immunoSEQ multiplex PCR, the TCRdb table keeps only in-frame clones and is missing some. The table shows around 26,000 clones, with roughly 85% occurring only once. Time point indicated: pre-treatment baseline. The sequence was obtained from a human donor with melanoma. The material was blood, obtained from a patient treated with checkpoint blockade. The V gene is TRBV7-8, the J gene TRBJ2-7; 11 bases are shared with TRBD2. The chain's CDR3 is CASSSLAGGHEQYF. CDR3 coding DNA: TGTGCCAGCAGCTCCTTAGCGGGAGGGCACGAGCAGTACTTC.